This T cell receptor (beta chain) appears in the sequencing data of a study of blood T cell repertoires in COVID-19. In the study overall: Some COVID-19 samples were acute and others convalescent; all came from the United States, Italy and Spain. In each case, the material was cDNA or gDNA derived from T cells, B-cell-depleted T cells, or PBMCs.

Authors' processing steps: Counts of nucleated cells, estimated from reference gene primer amplification, were obtained. This table comes from immunoSEQ multiplex PCR, and its TCRdb copy is limited to in-frame clones, with some not included. Clonal size and the V and J genes are those of that table, whereas D and trimming came from the DNA. The table records 250,000 to 350,000 clones, 88% of them present only once. In germline, CDR1 is MGHRA, CDR2 YSYEKL. The trim removed 2 bases at V and 5 bases at J, leaving 3 bases unmatched. The CDR3 runs to 15 residues. Enrollment of patients from Seattle took place during active infection, with longitudinal follow-up.

V is TRBV4-1 and J is TRBJ1-4, with TRBD1 matching over 9 bases. Input material: peripheral blood. The clonotype comes from a woman aged 25 to 39 with COVID-19, enrolled during active disease. This CDR3 is CASSQTGTGNEKLFF. CDR3 in DNA: TGCGCCAGCAGCCAAACCGGGACAGGGAATGAAAAACTGTTTTTT.